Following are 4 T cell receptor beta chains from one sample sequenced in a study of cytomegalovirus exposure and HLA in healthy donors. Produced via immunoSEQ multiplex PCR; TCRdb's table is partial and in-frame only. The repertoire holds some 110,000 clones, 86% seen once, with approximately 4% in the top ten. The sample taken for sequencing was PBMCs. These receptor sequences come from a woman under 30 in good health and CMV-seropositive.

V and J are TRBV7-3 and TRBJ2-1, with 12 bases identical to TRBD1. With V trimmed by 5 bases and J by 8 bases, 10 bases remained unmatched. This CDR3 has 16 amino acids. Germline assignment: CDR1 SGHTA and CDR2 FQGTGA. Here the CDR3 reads CASSQSGTGGIDEQFF. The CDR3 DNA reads TGTGCCAGCAGCCAGAGCGGGACAGGGGGCATCGATGAGCAGTTCTTC.

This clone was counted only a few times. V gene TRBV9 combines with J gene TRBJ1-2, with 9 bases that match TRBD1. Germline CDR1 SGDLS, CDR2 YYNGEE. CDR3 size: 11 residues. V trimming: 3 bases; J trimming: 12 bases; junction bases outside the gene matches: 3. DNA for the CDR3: TGTGCCAGCAGCGGACGGACAGGGGACACCTTC. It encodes CASSGRTGDTF. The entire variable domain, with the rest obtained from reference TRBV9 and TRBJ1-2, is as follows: DSGVTQTPKHLITATGQRVTLRCSPRSGDLSVYWYQQSLDQGLQFLIQYYNGEERAKGNILERFSAQQFPDLHSELNLSSLELGDSALYFCASSGRTGDTFGSGTRLTVV.

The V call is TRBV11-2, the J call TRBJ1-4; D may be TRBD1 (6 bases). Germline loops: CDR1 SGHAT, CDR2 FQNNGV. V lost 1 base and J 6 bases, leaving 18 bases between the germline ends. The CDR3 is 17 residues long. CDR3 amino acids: CASSLGGTPDAYEKLFF. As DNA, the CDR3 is TGTGCCAGCAGCTTAGGGGGGACACCAGATGCCTATGAAAAACTGTTTTTT.

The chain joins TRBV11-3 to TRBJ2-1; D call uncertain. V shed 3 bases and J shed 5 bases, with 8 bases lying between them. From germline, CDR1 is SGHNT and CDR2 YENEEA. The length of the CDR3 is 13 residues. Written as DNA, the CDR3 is TGTGCCAGCAGCTTTCTCCGGGACAATGAGCAGTTCTTC. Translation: CASSFLRDNEQFF. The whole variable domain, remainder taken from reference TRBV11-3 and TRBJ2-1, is EAGVVQSPRYKIIEKKQPVAFWCNPISGHNTLYWYLQNLGQGPELLIRYENEEAVDDSQLPKDRFSAERLKGVDSTLKIQPAELGDSAVYLCASSFLRDNEQFFGPGTRLTVL.